Below, 8 T cell receptor beta chains from the same sample are listed, as sequenced in a study of graft-versus-host responses after intestinal transplantation. The method was immunoSEQ multiplex PCR; TCRdb's version includes in-frame clones alone and lacks a portion of them. Among several thousand clones listed, about 25% were seen once. The source material was alloreactive CD4+ T cells from a mixed lymphocyte reaction culture, sampled before transplantation. Subset noted: CFSE-low proliferating T cells sorted from approximately 6-day pre-transplant mixed lymphocyte reaction (GvH or HvG direction). Source of these receptors: a human patient who was an organ donor for intestinal transplantation.

The chain uses TRBV7-3 and TRBJ2-1, with TRBD2 matching 9 bases. The CDR3 is 17 residues long. V gave up 2 bases and J gave up 8 bases; unmatched junction bases: 13. Per the germline V gene, CDR1 is SGHTA and CDR2 is FQGTGA. The CDR3 here is CASSLLNPGTSNDEQFF. CDR3 bases: TGTGCCAGCAGCTTATTAAACCCGGGGACTAGCAATGATGAGCAGTTCTTC.

This chain links TRBV11-2 with TRBJ2-1, with a weak D call TRBD1 (6 bases). V lost 4 bases to trimming and J lost 6 bases, with 10 bases between them. CDR3 length: 13 amino acids. Germline V gene lookup returns CDR1 SGHAT and CDR2 FQNNGV. In DNA form, the CDR3 reads TGTGCCAGCAGCTCACGCAGGGGCAATGAGCAGTTCTTC. Protein product: CASSSRRGNEQFF.

The chain recombines TRBV14 with TRBJ2-5, with 8 bases identical to TRBD2. There are 17 residues in the CDR3. Germline V gene lookup returns CDR1 SGHDN and CDR2 FVKESK. J lost 5 bases, V lost 4 bases, and 15 bases had no gene match. The CDR3 nucleotides read TGTGCCAGCAGCCCACACCGCAGGGCTAGCGGGCCGGAGACCCAGTACTTC. Its translation: CASSPHRRASGPETQYF.

By share of the sample, this clone is large. The rearrangement joins TRBV9 to TRBJ1-1; TRBD1 is a possible D gene (5 bases). The germline V and J ends were trimmed by 4 bases and 3 bases, with 13 bases remaining between them. CDR1 SGDLS and CDR2 YYNGEE come from the germline V gene. CDR3 size: 14 residues. CDR3 sequence reads: CASSLGLTYTEAFF. The CDR3 DNA sequence: TGTGCCAGCAGCCTGGGACTGACCTACACTGAAGCTTTCTTT.

This clone was observed a handful of times. The chain links TRBV25-1 to TRBJ2-1; 7 bases agree with TRBD1. Losses at the gene ends were 4 bases for V and 11 bases for J; bases not matched to a gene: 14. Looked up from germline, CDR1 is MGHDK and CDR2 is SYGVNS. The CDR3 has 15 residues. CDR3 residues: CASSVRGQISQKQFF. The CDR3 DNA reads as TGTGCCAGCAGTGTCAGGGGACAGATCTCTCAGAAGCAGTTCTTC.

By proportion, this clone is medium-sized. The genes are TRBV28 and TRBJ1-2; 8 bases are shared with TRBD1. The V gene end was trimmed by 7 bases and the J gene end by 8 bases; junction bases not matched to a gene: 9. This CDR3 has 13 amino acids. From germline, CDR1 is MDHEN and CDR2 SYDVKM. As DNA, the CDR3 is TGTGCCAGCACCCTCAGGGGGCGCTTGGGCTACACCTTC. Translation gives CASTLRGRLGYTF.

The chain uses TRBV2 and TRBJ1-5, with a tentative D call TRBD1 (6 bases). Germline lookup yields CDR1 SNHLY and CDR2 FYNNEI. This CDR3 has 15 amino acids. Trimming stripped 3 bases from V and 7 bases from J, with 16 bases between. CDR3 nucleotides: TGTGCCAGCAGTGATTCAGGGGAAGGTTTGCAGCCCCAGCATTTT. Translating gives CASSDSGEGLQPQHF.

This clone came up a few times. The V gene is TRBV7-2, the J gene TRBJ2-5; a weak D match, TRBD2 (5 bases). The V end was cut by 8 bases, the J end by 3 bases, with 13 bases between. CDR3 length: 13 residues. Germline V gives CDR1 SGHTA, CDR2 FQGNSA. The CDR3 bases are TGTGCCAGCGAGCGGTCAACTAAAGAGACCCAGTACTTC. Protein: CASERSTKETQYF.